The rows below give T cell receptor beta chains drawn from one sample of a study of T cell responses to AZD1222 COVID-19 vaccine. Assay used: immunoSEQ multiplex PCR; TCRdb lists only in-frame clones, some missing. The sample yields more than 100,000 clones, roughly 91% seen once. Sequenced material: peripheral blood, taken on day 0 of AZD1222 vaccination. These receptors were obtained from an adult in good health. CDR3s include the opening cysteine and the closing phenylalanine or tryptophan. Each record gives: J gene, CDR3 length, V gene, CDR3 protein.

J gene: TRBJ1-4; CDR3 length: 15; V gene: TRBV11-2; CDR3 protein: CASSLDRGRREKLFF
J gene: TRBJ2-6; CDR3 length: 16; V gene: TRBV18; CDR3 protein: CASSPVLDSGANVLTF
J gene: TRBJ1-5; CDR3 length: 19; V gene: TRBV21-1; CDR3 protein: CASSKLGTEPKCRNQPQHF
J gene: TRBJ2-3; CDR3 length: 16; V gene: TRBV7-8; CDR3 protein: CASSSYPAGVPDTQYF
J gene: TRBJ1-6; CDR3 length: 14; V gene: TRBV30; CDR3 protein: CAWGGQAIYSPLHF
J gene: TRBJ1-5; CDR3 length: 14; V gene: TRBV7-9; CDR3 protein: CASSYSNSNQPQHF
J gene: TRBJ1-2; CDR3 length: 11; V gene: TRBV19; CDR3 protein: CATSANYGYTF
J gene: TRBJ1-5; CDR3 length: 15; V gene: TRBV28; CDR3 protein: CASSLDRYSNQPQHF
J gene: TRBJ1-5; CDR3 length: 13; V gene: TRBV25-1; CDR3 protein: CASSTGGAQPQHF
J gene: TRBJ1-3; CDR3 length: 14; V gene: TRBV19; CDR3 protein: CASSIGHEGNTIYF
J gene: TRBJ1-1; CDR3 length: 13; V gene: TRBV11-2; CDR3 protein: CASKNTGNTEAFF
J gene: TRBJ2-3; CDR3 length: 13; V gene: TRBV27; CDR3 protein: CASRKTGTDTQYF
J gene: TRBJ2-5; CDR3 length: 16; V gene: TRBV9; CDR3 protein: CASSVGIARAQETQYF
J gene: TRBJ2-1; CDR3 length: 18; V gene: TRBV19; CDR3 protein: CASSPQRLTMPRHNEQFF
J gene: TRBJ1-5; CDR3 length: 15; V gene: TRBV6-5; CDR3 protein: CASSRTGLGNQPQHF
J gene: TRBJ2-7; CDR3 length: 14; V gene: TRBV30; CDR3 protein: CAWSGTGMTYEQYF
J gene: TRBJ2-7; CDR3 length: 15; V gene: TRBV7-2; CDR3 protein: CASSPTREALYEQYF
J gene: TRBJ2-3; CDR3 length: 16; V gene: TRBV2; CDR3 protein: CASSVMPEIQGDTQYF
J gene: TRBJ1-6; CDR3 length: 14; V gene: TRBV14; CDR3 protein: CASSKDLVYSPLHF
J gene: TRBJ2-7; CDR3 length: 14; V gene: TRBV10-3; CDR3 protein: CAISDPSTSYEQYF
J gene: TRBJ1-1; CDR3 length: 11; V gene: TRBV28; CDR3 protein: CASLGNAEAFF
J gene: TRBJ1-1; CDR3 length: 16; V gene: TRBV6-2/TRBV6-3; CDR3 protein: CASSYWQVGENTEAFF
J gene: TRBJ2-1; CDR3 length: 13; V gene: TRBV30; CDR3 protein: CACLAGVINEQFF
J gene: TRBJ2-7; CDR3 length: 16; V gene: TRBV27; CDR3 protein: CATLPDPSASSYEQYF
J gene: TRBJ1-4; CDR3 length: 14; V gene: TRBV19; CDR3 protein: CASSIPGMNEKLFF
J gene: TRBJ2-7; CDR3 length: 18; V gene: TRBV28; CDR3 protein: CASSSPGSRTSAFYEQYF
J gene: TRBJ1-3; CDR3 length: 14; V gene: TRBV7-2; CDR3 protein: CASSLAGGGNTIYF
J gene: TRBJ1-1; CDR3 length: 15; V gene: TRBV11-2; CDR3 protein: CASSFPDRGRAEAFF
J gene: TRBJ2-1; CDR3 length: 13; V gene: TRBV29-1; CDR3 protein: CSVAGFPYNEQFF
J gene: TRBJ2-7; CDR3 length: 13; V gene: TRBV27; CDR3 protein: CASGSTPKYEQYF
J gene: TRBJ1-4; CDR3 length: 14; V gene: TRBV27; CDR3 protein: CASSPVRPNEKLFF
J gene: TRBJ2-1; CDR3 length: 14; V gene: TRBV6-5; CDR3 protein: CASSYSGARNEQFF
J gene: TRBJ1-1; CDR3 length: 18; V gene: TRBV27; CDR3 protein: CASSQYPGQGRRRTEAFF
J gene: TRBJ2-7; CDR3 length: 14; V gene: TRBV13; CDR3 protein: CASSSGQGIYEQYF
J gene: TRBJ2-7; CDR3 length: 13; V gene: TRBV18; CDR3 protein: CASSPSGTYEQYF
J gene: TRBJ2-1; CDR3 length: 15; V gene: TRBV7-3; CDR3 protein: CASRYGLAGYNEQFF
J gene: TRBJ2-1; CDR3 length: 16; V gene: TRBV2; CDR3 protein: CASRYLAGAFRNEQFF
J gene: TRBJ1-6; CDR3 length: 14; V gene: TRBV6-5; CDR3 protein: CASSYRGPHSPLHF
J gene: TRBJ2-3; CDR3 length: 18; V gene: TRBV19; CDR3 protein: CASSIDRGSKRWKDTQYF
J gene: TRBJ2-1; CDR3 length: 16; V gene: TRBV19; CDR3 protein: CASSTQQGEGYNEQFF
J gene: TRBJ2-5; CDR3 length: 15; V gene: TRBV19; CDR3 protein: CASSMGRVVKETQYF
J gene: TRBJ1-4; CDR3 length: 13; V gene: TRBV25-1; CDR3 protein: CASSVTGGEKLFF
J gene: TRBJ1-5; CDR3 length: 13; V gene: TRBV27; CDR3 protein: CASRLQGPQPQHF
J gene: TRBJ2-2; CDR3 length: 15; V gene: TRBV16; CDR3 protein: CASSHTINGGGELFF
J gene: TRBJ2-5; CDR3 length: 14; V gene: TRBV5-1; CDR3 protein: CASSFGTGGETQYF
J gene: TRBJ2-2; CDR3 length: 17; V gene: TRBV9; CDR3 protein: CASSVGGTGVVTGELFF
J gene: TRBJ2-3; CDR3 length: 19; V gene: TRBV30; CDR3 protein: CAWSVSRAPRLASTDTQYF
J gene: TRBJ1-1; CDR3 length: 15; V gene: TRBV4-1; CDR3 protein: CASSQGVDRGTEAFF
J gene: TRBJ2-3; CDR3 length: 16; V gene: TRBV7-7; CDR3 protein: CASSLEPLGPTDTQYF
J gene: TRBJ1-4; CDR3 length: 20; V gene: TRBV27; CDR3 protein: CASSLSWRRDRERTNEKLFF
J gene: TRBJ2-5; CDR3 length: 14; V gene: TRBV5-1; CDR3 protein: CASSLAQVQETQYF